This T cell receptor (beta chain) stems from a study of control samples from healthy donors and cancer patients. Trimming cost V 5 bases and J 7 bases, with 13 bases left between them. Germline lookup yields CDR1 MNHEY and CDR2 SVGAGI. The CDR3 is 13 amino acids. Sequencing was performed with immunoSEQ multiplex PCR; in TCRdb, only in-frame clones are kept and a portion is missing. The data hold roughly 150,000 clones, with around nine tenths observed a single time. V and J are TRBV6-5 and TRBJ2-3; tentative D call: TRBD1 (5 bases). The clonotype comes from a man younger than 35 in good health. The source material was blood. CDR3 sequence: CASSTDSSYTQYF. The CDR3 DNA sequence: TGTGCCAGCAGTACCGACAGTAGCTATACGCAGTATTTT.